This T cell receptor beta chain was identified during a study of identical twins' blood T cells. TCRdb called the 5' RACE reads again in MiXCR, with one record for every CDR3 protein. The table has a few hundred thousand distinct CDR3 sequences, about 28% seen once. Germline V gene data show CDR1 as DFQATT and CDR2 as SNEGSKA (reference sequence). V lost 3 bases and J lost 3, with 9 bases in between. The CDR3 sequence is 13 residues long. This clonotype occurred a few times. The sequence was obtained from a woman aged 18 to 55 in good health. The sample comprised PBMCs. This chain links TRBV20-1 with TRBJ1-5; tentative D call: TRBD1 (5 bases). The CDR3 coding sequence is TGCAGTGCTAGTGAGACAGCCAATCAGCCCCAGCATTTT. Its protein is CSASETANQPQHF.